A selection of T cell receptor beta chains follows, all from one sample in a study of brain T cells in children with intractable seizures. Repertoires were generated with immunoSEQ multiplex PCR, while TCRdb's copy carries only in-frame clones and drops some. The table includes about 110,000 clones, under 95% detected once. The sample here was peripheral blood, taken at surgery. Receptor source: a boy less than two years old with hemimegalencephaly and intractable seizures. The CDR3 runs from the conserved cysteine through the conserved F or W. Fields, in order: clone size, V gene, J gene, D gene, CDR3 DNA, CDR3 protein. The D gene is left open where the match is weak. Some rows have no size entry. The others give once, few or many, or a class for an expanded clone.

clone_size: NA; v_call: TRBV4-3; j_call: TRBJ1-1; d_call: NA; cdr3_nt: TGCGCCAGCAGCCCTGGCGTCAGGGCCCATTGGGAAGCTTTCTTT; cdr3_aa: CASSPGVRAHWEAFF
clone_size: NA; v_call: TRBV29-1; j_call: TRBJ2-1; d_call: NA; cdr3_nt: TGCAGCGTTGGGAGGGGAAGTGGGAGATCCCACAATGAGCAGTTCTTC; cdr3_aa: CSVGRGSGRSHNEQFF
clone_size: NA; v_call: TRBV5-6; j_call: TRBJ2-7; d_call: NA; cdr3_nt: TGTGCCAGCAGCCCCACAGGGAAACCCTACGAGCAGTACTTC; cdr3_aa: CASSPTGKPYEQYF
clone_size: few; v_call: TRBV19; j_call: TRBJ1-4; d_call: TRBD1; cdr3_nt: TGTGCCAGTGGGACAGGGAATGAAAAACTGTTTTTT; cdr3_aa: CASGTGNEKLFF
clone_size: NA; v_call: TRBV5-1; j_call: TRBJ2-7; d_call: NA; cdr3_nt: TGCGCCAGCAGCTTCGAGTACGGCTACGAGCAGTACTTC; cdr3_aa: CASSFEYGYEQYF
clone_size: NA; v_call: TRBV2; j_call: TRBJ1-2; d_call: TRBD1; cdr3_nt: TGTGCCGGGAAGGGGGCTGGCTATGGCTACACCTTC; cdr3_aa: CAGKGAGYGYTF
clone_size: NA; v_call: TRBV2; j_call: TRBJ1-4; d_call: TRBD1; cdr3_nt: TGTGCCAGCAGTGTCTTTCCGGGGGGGAAAACAGGGGCCTACCATGGAGGTAATGAAAAACTGTTTTTT; cdr3_aa: CASSVFPGGKTGAYHGGNEKLFF
clone_size: once; v_call: TRBV19; j_call: TRBJ1-4; d_call: TRBD1; cdr3_nt: TGTGCCAGTAGTATCGGAGACAGGGGGCATAGGGCTAATGAAAAACTGTTTTTT; cdr3_aa: CASSIGDRGHRANEKLFF
clone_size: once; v_call: TRBV28; j_call: TRBJ1-5; d_call: NA; cdr3_nt: TGTGCCAGCAGTTTAGGGGCCCCGGGCGGCGTTGGCAATCAGCCCCAGCATTTT; cdr3_aa: CASSLGAPGGVGNQPQHF
clone_size: NA; v_call: TRBV28; j_call: TRBJ2-1; d_call: NA; cdr3_nt: TGTGCCAGCAGTTCGTGGTATGAGCAGTTCTTC; cdr3_aa: CASSSWYEQFF
clone_size: NA; v_call: TRBV10-3; j_call: TRBJ2-5; d_call: NA; cdr3_nt: TGTGCCATCAGTGACCGGACAGCTTCCCAAGAGACCCAGTACTTC; cdr3_aa: CAISDRTASQETQYF
clone_size: NA; v_call: TRBV3-1/TRBV3-2; j_call: TRBJ2-1; d_call: NA; cdr3_nt: TGTGCCAGCAGCCACGGGAGCTTCGACAATGAGCAGTTCTTC; cdr3_aa: CASSHGSFDNEQFF
clone_size: NA; v_call: TRBV28; j_call: TRBJ1-2; d_call: NA; cdr3_nt: TGTGCCAGCAATAAAAGAGCCCTTAACTATGGCTACACCTTC; cdr3_aa: CASNKRALNYGYTF
clone_size: NA; v_call: TRBV9; j_call: TRBJ2-3; d_call: NA; cdr3_nt: TGTGCCAGCAGCGTAGGTTTCGGGTTCGGGTCGGGCACAGATACGCAGTATTTT; cdr3_aa: CASSVGFGFGSGTDTQYF
clone_size: NA; v_call: TRBV7-9; j_call: TRBJ1-2; d_call: NA; cdr3_nt: TGTGCCAGCAGCCCCAATCTCATGGACTATGGCTACACCTTC; cdr3_aa: CASSPNLMDYGYTF
clone_size: NA; v_call: TRBV5-1; j_call: TRBJ2-3; d_call: TRBD2; cdr3_nt: TGCGCCAGCAGCTTGGCTAGCGGGGTTGGGATGGATACGCAGTATTTT; cdr3_aa: CASSLASGVGMDTQYF
clone_size: once; v_call: TRBV7-3; j_call: TRBJ2-3; d_call: TRBD2; cdr3_nt: TGTGCCAGCAGCTTTCTAGCGGGAGGAGACACAGATACGCAGTATTTT; cdr3_aa: CASSFLAGGDTDTQYF
clone_size: NA; v_call: TRBV19; j_call: TRBJ1-2; d_call: NA; cdr3_nt: TGTGCCAGTACCCCAATGGGGTCGAGGAGCGGTCGAGGCTACACCTTC; cdr3_aa: CASTPMGSRSGRGYTF
clone_size: NA; v_call: TRBV7-2; j_call: TRBJ2-1; d_call: TRBD2; cdr3_nt: TGTGCCAGCAGCCCCGGGGGACTAGCGTCTTACAATGAGCAGTTCTTC; cdr3_aa: CASSPGGLASYNEQFF
clone_size: NA; v_call: TRBV27; j_call: TRBJ2-7; d_call: NA; cdr3_nt: TGTGCCAGCAGTTTGGGGGCGGCCTACGAGCAGTACTTC; cdr3_aa: CASSLGAAYEQYF
clone_size: NA; v_call: TRBV4-3; j_call: TRBJ1-3; d_call: NA; cdr3_nt: TGCGCCAGCAGCCAGGGGAGCTCTGGAAACACCATATATTTT; cdr3_aa: CASSQGSSGNTIYF
clone_size: NA; v_call: TRBV28; j_call: TRBJ2-5; d_call: NA; cdr3_nt: TGTGCCAGCAGTTGGGAGCAAGAGACCCAGTACTTC; cdr3_aa: CASSWEQETQYF
clone_size: NA; v_call: TRBV6-2/TRBV6-3; j_call: TRBJ2-5; d_call: NA; cdr3_nt: TGTGCCAGCAGTGTACCCCCATGGGGGCTGGAGACCCAGTACTTC; cdr3_aa: CASSVPPWGLETQYF
clone_size: once; v_call: TRBV27; j_call: TRBJ2-1; d_call: NA; cdr3_nt: TGTGCCAGCAGTGTAGGCGGTGAGCAGTTCTTC; cdr3_aa: CASSVGGEQFF
clone_size: NA; v_call: TRBV18; j_call: TRBJ1-2; d_call: NA; cdr3_nt: TGTGCCAGCTCACCATCCAGCCGGGCCTATGGCTACACCTTC; cdr3_aa: CASSPSSRAYGYTF